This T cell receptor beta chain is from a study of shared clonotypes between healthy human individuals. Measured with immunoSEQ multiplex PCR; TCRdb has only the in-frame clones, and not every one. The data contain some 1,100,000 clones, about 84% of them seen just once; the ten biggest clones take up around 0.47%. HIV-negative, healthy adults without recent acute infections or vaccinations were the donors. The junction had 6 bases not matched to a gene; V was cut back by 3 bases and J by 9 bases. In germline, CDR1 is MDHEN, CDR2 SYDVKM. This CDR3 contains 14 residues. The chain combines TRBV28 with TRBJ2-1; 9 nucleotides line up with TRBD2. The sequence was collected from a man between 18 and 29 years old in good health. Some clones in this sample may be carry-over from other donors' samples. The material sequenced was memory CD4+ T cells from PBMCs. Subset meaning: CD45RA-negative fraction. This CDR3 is CASSFRREGAEQFF. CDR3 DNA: TGTGCCAGCAGTTTTCGGCGGGAGGGGGCTGAGCAGTTCTTC.